A single sample gave rise to the 10 T cell receptor beta chains below, sequenced in a study of blood T cell repertoires in COVID-19. TCRdb keeps only in-frame clones here, not all; method: immunoSEQ multiplex PCR. This repertoire shows about 310,000 clones, roughly 87% found once; its top ten account for 1%. Sequenced sample: peripheral blood. Receptors originate from a man over 45 with active or convalescent COVID-19.

This clone was seen only a few times. The V and J genes are TRBV28 and TRBJ1-2; 10 bases map to TRBD1. The CDR3 is 15 residues long. Germline trimming cut 6 bases from V and 2 bases from J; bases unmatched to any gene: 6. CDR1 is MDHEN and CDR2 is SYDVKM in the germline V gene. CDR3 protein: CASRRQGARNYGYTF. For the CDR3, the DNA is TGTGCCAGCAGGCGACAGGGGGCCCGAAACTATGGCTACACCTTC.

This chain connects TRBV27 to TRBJ2-7; possible D gene TRBD2, 7 bases. Germline loops: CDR1 MNHEY, CDR2 SMNVEV (reference sequence). V was clipped by 8 bases and J by 6 bases, with 20 bases between them. This CDR3 has 14 amino acids. The CDR3 region has the DNA TGTGCCAGCTGGGAGGGGGGCCTAGCGCGCGAGCAGTACTTC. Protein product: CASWEGGLAREQYF.

The V and J genes are TRBV9 and TRBJ1-2; 10 positions agree with TRBD1. The ends lost 4 bases at V and 5 bases at J; junction bases unmatched: 11. The V gene's germline CDR1 is SGDLS and CDR2 YYNGEE. The CDR3 spans 16 residues. DNA of the CDR3: TGTGCCAGCAGCCGGGACAGGGGTTCGTTTCAATATGGCTACACCTTC. Translating it yields CASSRDRGSFQYGYTF.

The V and J genes are TRBV7-2 and TRBJ1-5; 9 bases map to TRBD1. The CDR3 is 15 amino acids. J gave up 4 bases and V 5 bases, and 6 bases lay outside the gene matches. The germline V gene has CDR1 SGHTA and CDR2 FQGNSA. CDR3 DNA: TGTGCCAGCAGCAAAACCGGGACAGGGAATCAGCCCCAGCATTTT. Protein sequence: CASSKTGTGNQPQHF.

This chain links TRBV2 with TRBJ2-6, with TRBD1 as a possible D gene (5 bases). Trimming pared 3 bases from V and 0 bases from J, leaving 9 bases between. CDR3 length equals 16 residues. Germline V CDR1 and CDR2: SNHLY, FYNNEI. The CDR3 bases are TGTGCCAGCAGTGAGACAGTCCCCTCTGGGGCCAACGTCCTGACTTTC. This translates into CASSETVPSGANVLTF.

This chain uses TRBV11-2 with TRBJ1-6, with TRBD1 as a possible D gene (6 bases). CDR1 is SGHAT, CDR2 FQNNGV, per germline. The CDR3 is 14 residues long. V lost 2 bases, J lost 7 bases, and 9 bases lay in between. The CDR3 region is CASSLIGTNSPLHF. DNA of the CDR3: TGTGCCAGCAGCTTAATTGGGACAAATTCACCCCTCCACTTT.

The sample holds one count of this clone. V gene TRBV4-2 combines with J gene TRBJ1-2; 10 positions agree with TRBD1. Germline lookup yields CDR1 LGHNA and CDR2 YNFKEQ. The junction had 6 bases not matched to a gene; V was cut back by 0 bases and J by 8 bases. This CDR3 has 15 amino acids. The CDR3 spells CASSQEPDRGTGYTF. The CDR3, as DNA: TGTGCCAGCAGCCAAGAACCGGACAGGGGGACAGGCTACACCTTC.

The CDR3 DNA reads as TGTGCCAGCAGCTTACTGGCTAGCAACATTCAGTACTTC. Its protein is CASSLLASNIQYF. The chain recombines TRBV7-2 with TRBJ2-4; a possible D gene is TRBD2 (5 bases). In germline, CDR1 is SGHTA, CDR2 FQGNSA. The V gene lost 2 bases and the J gene lost 7 bases, with 9 bases spanning the gap. The CDR3 has 13 residues.

This chain links TRBV2 with TRBJ2-7, with TRBD2 matching 15 bases. The CDR3 consists of 14 residues. Germline loops: CDR1 SNHLY, CDR2 FYNNEI. The junction had 6 bases not matched to a gene; V was cut back by 8 bases and J by 7 bases. This CDR3 is CASSKGLAGGEQYF. The CDR3 DNA sequence: TGTGCCAGCTCAAAGGGACTAGCGGGGGGTGAGCAGTACTTC.

This chain joins TRBV11-2 and TRBJ1-2; a possible D gene is TRBD1 (5 bases). From germline, CDR1 is SGHAT and CDR2 FQNNGV. The CDR3 totals 15 residues. V was pared by 3 bases and J by 3 bases, with 14 bases between. CDR3 in DNA: TGTGCCAGCAGCTTTAAAGGGGAGGCTCACTATGGCTACACCTTC. It yields the protein CASSFKGEAHYGYTF.